The TCR beta chain under discussion was sequenced for a study of blood T cell repertoires in COVID-19. Authors' data handling: Estimation of nucleated cell counts relied on the amplification of reference gene primers. Clones were sequenced by immunoSEQ multiplex PCR, and TCRdb holds only the in-frame ones, with some missing. The DNA was the basis for D and trimming; V, J and clone size are from that table. The sample records hundreds of thousands of clones, approximately 86% being singletons. The CDR3 spans 14 residues. Trimming removed 4 bases from V and 5 bases from J, with 15 bases in between. Germline V lookup: CDR1 SGHRS, CDR2 YFSETQ.

Material for sequencing was peripheral blood. The source of this sequence is a woman in her seventies with COVID-19, enrolled during active disease. This sequence joins TRBV5-1 and TRBJ1-1, with D perhaps matching TRBD1 (6 bases). The CDR3 region has the DNA TGCGCCAGCAGCGTAAGACCAGGGGTAACTGAAGCTTTCTTT. Translated: CASSVRPGVTEAFF.